This T cell receptor beta chain is drawn from a study of blood T cell dynamics during melanoma immunotherapy. Time point of the sample: week 3, after first cycle of checkpoint inhibitor. Germline loops: CDR1 SGHTA, CDR2 FQGTGA. The ends were cut back, 6 bases at V and 8 bases at J, with 11 bases in the middle. This CDR3 region has 12 residues. Clones were read by immunoSEQ multiplex PCR, and TCRdb kept only the in-frame ones, dropping some. The sample has under 15,000 clones, roughly 88% seen once. Sequencing was performed on blood, taken from a patient treated with checkpoint blockade. The chain carries TRBV7-3 and TRBJ2-1, with D perhaps matching TRBD2 (6 bases). The TCR originated in a human donor with melanoma. The CDR3 region has the DNA TGTGCCAGCAGGGGAGGAGGCCATGAGCAGTTCTTC. This translates into CASRGGGHEQFF. Supplemented by reference TRBV7-3 and TRBJ2-1, the full variable domain reads GAGVSQTPSNKVTEKGKYVELRCDPISGHTALYWYRQSLGQGPEFLIYFQGTGAADDSGLPNDRFFAVRPEGSVSTLKIQRTERGDSAVYLCASRGGGHEQFFGPGTRLTVL.